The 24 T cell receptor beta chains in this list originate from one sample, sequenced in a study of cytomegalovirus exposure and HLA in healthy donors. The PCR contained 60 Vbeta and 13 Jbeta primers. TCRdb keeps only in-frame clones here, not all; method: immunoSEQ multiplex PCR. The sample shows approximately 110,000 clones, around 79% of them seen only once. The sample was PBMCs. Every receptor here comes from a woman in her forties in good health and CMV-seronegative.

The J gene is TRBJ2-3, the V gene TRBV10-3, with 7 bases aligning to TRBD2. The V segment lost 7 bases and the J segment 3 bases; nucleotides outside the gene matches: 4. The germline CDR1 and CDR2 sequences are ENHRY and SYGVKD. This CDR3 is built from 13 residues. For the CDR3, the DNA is TGTGCCATCAAGGGCGGGAGTACAGATACGCAGTATTTT. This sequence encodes CAIKGGSTDTQYF.

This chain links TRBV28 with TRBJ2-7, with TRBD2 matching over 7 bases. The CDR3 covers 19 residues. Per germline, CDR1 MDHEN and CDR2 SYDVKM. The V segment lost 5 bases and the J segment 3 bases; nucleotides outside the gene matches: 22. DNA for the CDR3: TGTGCCAGCAGTACTTATCGACTCCCCGCAGGAGCGGGGAACTACGAGCAGTACTTC. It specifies CASSTYRLPAGAGNYEQYF.

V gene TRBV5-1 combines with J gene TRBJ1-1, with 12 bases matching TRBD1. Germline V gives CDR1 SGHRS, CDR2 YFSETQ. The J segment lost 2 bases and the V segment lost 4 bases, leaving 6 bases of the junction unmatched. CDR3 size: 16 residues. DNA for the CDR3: TGCGCCAGCAGCCTGGGACAGGGGGCGGGAAACACTGAAGCTTTCTTT. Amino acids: CASSLGQGAGNTEAFF.

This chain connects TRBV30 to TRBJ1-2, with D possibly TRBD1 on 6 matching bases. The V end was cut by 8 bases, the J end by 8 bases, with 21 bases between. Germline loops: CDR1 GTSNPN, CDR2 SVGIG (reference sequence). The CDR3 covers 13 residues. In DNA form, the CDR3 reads TGTGCCCGGAACGACCCACAGGGATACGGCTACACCTTC. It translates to CARNDPQGYGYTF.

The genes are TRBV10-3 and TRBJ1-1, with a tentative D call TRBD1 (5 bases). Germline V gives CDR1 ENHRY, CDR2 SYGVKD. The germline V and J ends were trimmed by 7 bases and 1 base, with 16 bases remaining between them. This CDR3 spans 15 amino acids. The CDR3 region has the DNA TGTGCCATCATGAATTTCGCAGGGTCGAACACTGAAGCTTTCTTT. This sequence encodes CAIMNFAGSNTEAFF.

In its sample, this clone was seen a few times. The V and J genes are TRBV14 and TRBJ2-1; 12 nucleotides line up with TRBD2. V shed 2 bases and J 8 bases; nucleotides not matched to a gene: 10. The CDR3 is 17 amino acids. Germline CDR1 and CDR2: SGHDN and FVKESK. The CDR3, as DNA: TGTGCCAGCAGCCAACAAGCCCTAGCGGGGGGGGTACATGAGCAGTTCTTC. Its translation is CASSQQALAGGVHEQFF. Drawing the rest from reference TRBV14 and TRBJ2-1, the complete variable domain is EAGVTQFPSHSVIEKGQTVTLRCDPISGHDNLYWYRRVMGKEIKFLLHFVKESKQDESGMPNNRFLAERTGGTYSTLKVQPAELEDSGVYFCASSQQALAGGVHEQFFGPGTRLTVL.

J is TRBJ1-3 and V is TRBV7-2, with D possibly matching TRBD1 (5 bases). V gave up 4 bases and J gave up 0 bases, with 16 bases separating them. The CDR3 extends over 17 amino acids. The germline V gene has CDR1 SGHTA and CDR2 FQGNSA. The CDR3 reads CASSSPWGGPSGNTIYF. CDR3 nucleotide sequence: TGTGCCAGCAGCTCCCCTTGGGGCGGACCCTCTGGAAACACCATATATTTT.

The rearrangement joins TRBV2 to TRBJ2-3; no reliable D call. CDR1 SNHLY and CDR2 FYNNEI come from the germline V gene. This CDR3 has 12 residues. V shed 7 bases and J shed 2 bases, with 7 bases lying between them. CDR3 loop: CASNQFTDTQYF. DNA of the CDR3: TGTGCCAGCAATCAGTTCACAGATACGCAGTATTTT.

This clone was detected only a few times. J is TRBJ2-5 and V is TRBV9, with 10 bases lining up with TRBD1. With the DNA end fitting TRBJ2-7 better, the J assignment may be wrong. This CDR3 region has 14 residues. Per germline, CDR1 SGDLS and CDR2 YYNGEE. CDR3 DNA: TGTGCCAGCAGCGCACACGGACAGGGGGACGAGCAGTACTTC. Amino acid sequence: CASSAHGQGDEQYF.

DNA of the CDR3: TGTGCCAGCAGTCCGGACTCAGGCTCCTACAATGAGCAGTTCTTC. Translated: CASSPDSGSYNEQFF. The chain recombines TRBV6-5 with TRBJ2-1, with D maybe TRBD2 (5 bases). The germline V gene has CDR1 MNHEY and CDR2 SVGAGI. Trimming took 5 bases from V and 0 from J, leaving 11 bases between them. This CDR3 is 15 amino acids long.

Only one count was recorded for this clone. The CDR3 bases are TGTGCCTGGAGTGTAACGAGGAATCAGCCCCAGCATTTT. Translated: CAWSVTRNQPQHF. The V and J genes are TRBV30 and TRBJ1-5; no definite D call. CDR3 length equals 13 residues. V dropped 0 bases and J dropped 4 bases, with 7 bases sitting between them. Per germline, CDR1 GTSNPN and CDR2 SVGIG (reference sequence).

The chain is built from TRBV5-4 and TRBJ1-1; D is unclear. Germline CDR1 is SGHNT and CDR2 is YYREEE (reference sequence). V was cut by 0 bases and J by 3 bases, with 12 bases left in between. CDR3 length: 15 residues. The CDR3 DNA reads TGTGCCAGCAGCTTGGCCGGTCGAGGGCACACTGAAGCTTTCTTT. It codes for CASSLAGRGHTEAFF.

The CDR3 DNA follows: TGCACCAGCAGCCAAGAACCAGGGGTTACTGAAGCTTTCTTT. Its protein is CTSSQEPGVTEAFF. This rearrangement joins TRBV1 to TRBJ1-1; TRBD1 is the table's D call and was not checked against the DNA. TRBV1 has pseudogene status. The CDR3 has 14 amino acids.

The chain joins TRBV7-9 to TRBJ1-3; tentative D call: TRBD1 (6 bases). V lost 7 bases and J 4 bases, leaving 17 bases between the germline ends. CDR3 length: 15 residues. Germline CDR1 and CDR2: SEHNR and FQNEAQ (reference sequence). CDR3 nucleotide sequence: TGTGCCAGCACCGAAGGGTGGGGGCGCGGAAACACCATATATTTT. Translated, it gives CASTEGWGRGNTIYF.

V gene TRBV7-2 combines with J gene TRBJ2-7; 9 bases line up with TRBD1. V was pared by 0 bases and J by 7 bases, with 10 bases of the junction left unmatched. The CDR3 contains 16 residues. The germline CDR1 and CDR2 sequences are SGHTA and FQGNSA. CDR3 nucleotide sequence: TGTGCCAGCAGCTTAGCTACCGGGACAGGGTATATAGAGCAGTACTTC. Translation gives CASSLATGTGYIEQYF.

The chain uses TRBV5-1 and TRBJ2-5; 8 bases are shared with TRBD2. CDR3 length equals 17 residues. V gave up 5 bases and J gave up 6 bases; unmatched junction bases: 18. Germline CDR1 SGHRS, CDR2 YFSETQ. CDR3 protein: CASRERAGGGPKQTQYF. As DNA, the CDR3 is TGCGCCAGCAGAGAGAGGGCGGGGGGAGGCCCCAAGCAGACCCAGTACTTC.

The DNA of the CDR3 is TGTGCCAGCAGCCCCGGACTAGCGGAGGTGGAGACCCAGTACTTC. This codes for CASSPGLAEVETQYF. This chain connects TRBV7-3 to TRBJ2-5, with TRBD2 matching over 10 bases. V was clipped by 5 bases and J by 5 bases; unmatched bases: 8. CDR3 size: 15 residues. The V gene's germline CDR1 is SGHTA and CDR2 FQGTGA.

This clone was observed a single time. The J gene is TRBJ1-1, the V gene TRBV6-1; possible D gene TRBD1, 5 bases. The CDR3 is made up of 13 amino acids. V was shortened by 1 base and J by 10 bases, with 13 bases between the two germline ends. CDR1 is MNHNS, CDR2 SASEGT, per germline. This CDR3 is CASSEVGGWAAFF. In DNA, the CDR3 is TGTGCCAGCAGTGAAGTCGGGGGGTGGGCAGCTTTCTTT.

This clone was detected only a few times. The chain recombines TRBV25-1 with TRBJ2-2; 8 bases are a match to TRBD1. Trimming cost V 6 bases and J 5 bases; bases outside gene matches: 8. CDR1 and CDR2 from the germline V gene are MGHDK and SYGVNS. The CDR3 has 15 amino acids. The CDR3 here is CASRGWGQVTGELFF. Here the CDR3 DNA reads TGTGCCAGCAGGGGCTGGGGACAGGTGACCGGGGAGCTGTTTTTT.

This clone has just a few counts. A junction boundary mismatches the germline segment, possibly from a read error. CDR3 in DNA: TGTTCCAGCAGCTTATCCGGGACTAGCGGCGAGCAGTACTTC. Amino acid sequence: CSSSLSGTSGEQYF. The chain couples TRBV7-9 to TRBJ2-7, with 11 bases matching TRBD2. Germline V CDR1 and CDR2: SEHNR, FQNEAQ (reference sequence). This CDR3 is 14 amino acids long.

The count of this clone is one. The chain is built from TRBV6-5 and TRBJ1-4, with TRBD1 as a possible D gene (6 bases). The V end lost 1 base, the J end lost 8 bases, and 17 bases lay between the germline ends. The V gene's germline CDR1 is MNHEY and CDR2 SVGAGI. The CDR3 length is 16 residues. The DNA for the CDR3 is TGTGCCAGCAGTTACTGGGGGGGGGCGCCCCGGGAAAAACTGTTTTTT. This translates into CASSYWGGAPREKLFF.

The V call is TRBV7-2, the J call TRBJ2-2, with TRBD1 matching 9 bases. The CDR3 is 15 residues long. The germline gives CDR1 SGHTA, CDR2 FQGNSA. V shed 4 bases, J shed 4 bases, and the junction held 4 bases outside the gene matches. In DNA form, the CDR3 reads TGTGCCAGCAGCTCAGGACAGGGGAGCACCGGGGAGCTGTTTTTT. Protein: CASSSGQGSTGELFF.

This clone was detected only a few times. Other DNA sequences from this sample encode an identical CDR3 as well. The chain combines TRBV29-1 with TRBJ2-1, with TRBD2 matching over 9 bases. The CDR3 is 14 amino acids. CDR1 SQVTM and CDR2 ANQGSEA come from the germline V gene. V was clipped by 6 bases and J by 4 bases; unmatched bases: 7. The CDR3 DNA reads TGCAGCGTGGCGGGGCTAGCGGGGTACAATGAGCAGTTCTTC. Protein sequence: CSVAGLAGYNEQFF.

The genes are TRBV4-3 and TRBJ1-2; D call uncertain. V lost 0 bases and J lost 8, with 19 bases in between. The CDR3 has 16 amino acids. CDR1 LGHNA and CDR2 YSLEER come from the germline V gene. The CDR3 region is CASSQEAGDDRGGYTF. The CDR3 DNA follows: TGCGCCAGCAGCCAAGAGGCCGGGGATGACCGGGGAGGCTACACCTTC.